These T cell receptor beta chains were read from a single sample in a study of spatial heterogeneity in lung cancer. In TCRdb, the 5' RACE reads were re-called with MiXCR into one record per CDR3 protein. The profile shows some 20,000 distinct CDR3 sequences, 3% to 3.5% of them singletons. Material: PBMCs, obtained at surgery. The receptors were gathered from a female donor with early-stage non-small cell lung cancer. Each CDR3 is given with its conserved first and last residue. Clone size is not always given. Where it is, it says once, few, many or a class for expanded clones.

>TRBJ1-4|TRBV2|13|many
CASSGGANEKLFF
>TRBJ2-5|TRBV28|15|medium-sized
CASSLGQGKGETQYF
>TRBJ2-2|TRBV19|18|many
CASSIGGLATPNTGELFF
>TRBJ1-6|TRBV6-6|15|many
CASSPPDKGTSPLHF
>TRBJ2-7|TRBV28|16|many
CASSFSLDRLSYEQYF
>TRBJ2-4|TRBV2|13|many
CASMVTGGNIQYF
>TRBJ2-3|TRBV27|16|many
CASSLRLASSTDTQYF
>TRBJ2-1|TRBV2|12|medium-sized
CATRGASYEQFF
>TRBJ2-1|TRBV5-1|16|many
CARPNGRSPTTGVQFF
>TRBJ2-7|TRBV19|14|.
CASSIASRMGEQYF
>TRBJ1-5|TRBV7-8|14|.
CASSTDNPNQPQHF
>TRBJ2-7|TRBV28|15|many
CASRPPGTGLYEQYF
>TRBJ1-1|TRBV29-1|12|medium-sized
CSVDRGFAEAFF
>TRBJ1-1|TRBV27|15|many
CASSLGGWMNTEAFF
>TRBJ1-2|TRBV6-2/TRBV6-3|14|many
CASSNGQAVSGYTF
>TRBJ1-2|TRBV21-1|15|many
CASSKSPDSLVCYTF
>TRBJ2-3|TRBV6-2/TRBV6-3|16|many
CASSYGGLAGADTQYF
>TRBJ2-1|TRBV7-2|17|many
CASSLAGTSGHYNEQFF
>TRBJ2-6|TRBV5-1|17|many
CASGRDFAGRGANVLTF
>TRBJ2-1|TRBV6-6|13|.
CASTRMRMNEQFF
>TRBJ2-2|TRBV3-1|14|many
CASRTQGGTGELFF